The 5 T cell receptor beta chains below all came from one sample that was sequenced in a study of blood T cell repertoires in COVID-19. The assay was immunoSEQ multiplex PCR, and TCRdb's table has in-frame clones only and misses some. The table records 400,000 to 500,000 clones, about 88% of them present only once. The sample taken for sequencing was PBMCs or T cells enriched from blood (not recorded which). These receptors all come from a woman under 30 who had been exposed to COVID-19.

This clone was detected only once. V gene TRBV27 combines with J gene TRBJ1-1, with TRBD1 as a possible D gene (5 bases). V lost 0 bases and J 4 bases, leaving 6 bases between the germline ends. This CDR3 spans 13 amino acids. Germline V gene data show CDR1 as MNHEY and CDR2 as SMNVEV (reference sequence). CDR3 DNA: TGTGCCAGCAGTTTATCCACAGGCACTGAAGCTTTCTTT. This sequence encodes CASSLSTGTEAFF.

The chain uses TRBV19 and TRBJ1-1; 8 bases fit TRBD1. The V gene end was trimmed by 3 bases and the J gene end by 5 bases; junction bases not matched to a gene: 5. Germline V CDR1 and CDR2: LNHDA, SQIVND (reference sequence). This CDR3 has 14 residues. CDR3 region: CASSIGQGSTEAFF. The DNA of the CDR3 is TGTGCCAGTAGTATCGGACAGGGATCAACTGAAGCTTTCTTT. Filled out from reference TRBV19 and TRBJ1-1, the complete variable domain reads DGGITQSPKYLFRKEGQNVTLSCEQNLNHDAMYWYRQDPGQGLRLIYYSQIVNDFQKGDIAEGYSVSREKKESFPLTVTSAQKNPTAFYLCASSIGQGSTEAFFGQGTRLTVV.

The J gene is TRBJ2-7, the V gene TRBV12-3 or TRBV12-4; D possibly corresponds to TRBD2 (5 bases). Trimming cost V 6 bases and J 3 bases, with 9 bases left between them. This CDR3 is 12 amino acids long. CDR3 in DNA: TGTGCCAGCAGACCCGGACTCTACGAGCAGTACTTC. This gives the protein CASRPGLYEQYF.

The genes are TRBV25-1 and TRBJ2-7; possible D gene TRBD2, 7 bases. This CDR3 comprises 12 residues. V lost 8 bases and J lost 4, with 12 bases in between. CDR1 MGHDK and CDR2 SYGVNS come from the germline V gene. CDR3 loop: CASGGAGYEQYF. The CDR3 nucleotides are TGTGCCAGCGGGGGGGCGGGGTACGAGCAGTACTTC.

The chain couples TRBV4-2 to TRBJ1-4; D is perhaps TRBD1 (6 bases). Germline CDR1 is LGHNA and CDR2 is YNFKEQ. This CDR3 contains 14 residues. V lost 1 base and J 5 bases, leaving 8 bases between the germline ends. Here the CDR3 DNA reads TGTGCCAGCAGCCAAGGAGGGGGAAATGAAAAACTGTTTTTT. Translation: CASSQGGGNEKLFF.